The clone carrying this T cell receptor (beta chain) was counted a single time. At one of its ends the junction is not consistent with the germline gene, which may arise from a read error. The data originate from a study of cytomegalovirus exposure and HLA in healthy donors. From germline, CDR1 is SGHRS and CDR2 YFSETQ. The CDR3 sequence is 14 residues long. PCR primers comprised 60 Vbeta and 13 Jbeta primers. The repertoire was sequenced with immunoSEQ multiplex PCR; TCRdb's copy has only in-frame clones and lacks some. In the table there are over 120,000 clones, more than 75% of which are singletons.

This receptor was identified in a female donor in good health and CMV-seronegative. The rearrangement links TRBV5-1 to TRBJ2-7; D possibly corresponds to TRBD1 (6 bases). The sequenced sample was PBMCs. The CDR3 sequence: CAGRLQQGHYEQYF. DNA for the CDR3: TGCGCCGGCAGGCTTCAACAGGGCCACTACGAGCAGTACTTC.